The present TCR beta chain was sequenced within a study of blood T cell repertoires in COVID-19. Researchers sorted participants into cohorts using their self-reported clinical history. In regard to this clone: Other DNA sequences in the same sample also yield this CDR3.

Per the original data handling: For nucleated cells, counts were estimated from reference gene primer amplification. Sequencing used immunoSEQ multiplex PCR; TCRdb keeps in-frame clones, though not all of them. V and J calls and clone size are those listed in that table; D and trimming were worked out from the DNA. The data contain a few hundred thousand clones, approximately 92% of them singletons. The CDR3 covers 12 residues. V shed 8 bases and J shed 7 bases, with 12 bases lying between them. Per germline, CDR1 MDHEN and CDR2 SYDVKM. The J gene is TRBJ1-5, the V gene TRBV28, with TRBD1 as a possible D gene (6 bases). The material sequenced was PBMCs or T cells enriched from blood (not recorded which). This clonotype was sampled from a woman aged 18-29 years in a cohort exposed to, infected with or recovered from COVID-19 (not recorded which). The CDR3, as DNA: TGTGCCAGCGCAGGGGAAGGACAGCCCCAGCATTTT. Residues: CASAGEGQPQHF.